Each of the 6 T cell receptor beta chains below was sequenced from the same sample in a study of T-cell reconstitution after alpha-beta-depleted transplantation in children. Preparation of the TCRbeta library involved a method that used unique molecular identifiers. TCRdb recomputed calls from the PCR reads with MiXCR, one row per CDR3 protein. The data show a few hundred thousand distinct CDR3 sequences, 9% to 10% seen once. The source was PBMCs from the stem cell graft donor, collected from the stem cell graft. The origin of the receptors is a human donor who donated a stem cell graft to a child with SCID.

There are many counts of this clonotype. The chain employs TRBV5-1 and TRBJ2-2; no clear D gene. The CDR3 covers 14 residues. Germline V gives CDR1 SGHRS, CDR2 YFSETQ. V lost 0 bases to trimming and J lost 5 bases, with 8 bases between them. The CDR3 sequence: CASSLGHRTGELFF. The CDR3 bases are TGCGCCAGCAGCTTGGGACATAGGACCGGGGAGCTGTTTTTT.

This clonotype was counted many times. The chain is built from TRBV20-1 and TRBJ2-1; perhaps TRBD1 as D (6 bases). V was shortened by 0 bases and J by 8 bases, with 11 bases between the two germline ends. Per germline, CDR1 DFQATT and CDR2 SNEGSKA (reference sequence). This CDR3 comprises 13 residues. CDR3 sequence reads: CSARDPGVDEQFF. CDR3 nucleotide sequence: TGCAGTGCTAGAGACCCAGGGGTAGATGAGCAGTTCTTC.

This clonotype has a handful of counts. The chain has TRBV3-1 and TRBJ2-7; TRBD1 agrees at 10 bases. Trimming cost V 4 bases and J 6 bases; bases outside gene matches: 12. Per the germline V gene, CDR1 is LGHDT and CDR2 is YNNKEL (reference sequence). This CDR3 is built from 16 residues. CDR3 in amino acids: CASSLRPGQGSLEQYF. CDR3 bases: TGTGCCAGCAGCCTAAGACCGGGACAGGGGTCCCTCGAGCAGTACTTC.

This clonotype was recorded at least ten times. The chain employs TRBV12-3 or TRBV12-4 and TRBJ1-1; perhaps TRBD1 as D (6 bases). Deletions cut 5 bases from V and 1 base from J, with 14 bases between. CDR3 size: 15 residues. The CDR3, as DNA: TGTGCCAGCAGTGAGTACAGGGCGGGGAACACTGAAGCTTTCTTT. This gives the protein CASSEYRAGNTEAFF.

The chain has TRBV19 and TRBJ1-5; 8 positions agree with TRBD1. This CDR3 region has 13 residues. The ends lost 6 bases at V and 4 bases at J; junction bases unmatched: 2. Germline CDR1 is LNHDA and CDR2 is SQIVND (reference sequence). DNA of the CDR3: TGTGCCAGTAGAGGACAGGGTAATCAGCCCCAGCATTTT. Its protein is CASRGQGNQPQHF.

This clonotype has at least ten counts. The V call is TRBV7-2, the J call TRBJ1-1; D remains ambiguous. Germline lookup yields CDR1 SGHTA and CDR2 FQGNSA. The CDR3 has 12 amino acids. Deletions cut 2 bases from V and 6 bases from J, with 7 bases between. DNA of the CDR3: TGTGCCAGCAGCTTACGTTGGGCTGAAGCTTTCTTT. The encoded protein is CASSLRWAEAFF.